This T cell receptor (beta chain) was recorded in a study of T cells after yellow fever vaccination. TCRdb reprocessed the 5' RACE reads with MiXCR, giving one entry per CDR3 protein. The repertoire holds around 320,000 distinct CDR3 sequences, approximately 11% seen once, with about 3% in the top ten. In germline, CDR1 is SGHRS, CDR2 YFSETQ. V lost 4 bases, J lost 8 bases, and 8 bases stayed unmatched. CDR3 size: 14 residues. Sample: CD4+ T cells sorted from PBMCs, taken 45 days after the yellow fever booster vaccination. This TCR was recovered from a man younger than 35 who received the YFV17D yellow fever vaccine. V is TRBV5-1 and J is TRBJ1-2; 10 bases agree with TRBD1. CDR3 in amino acids: CASSPEGTGEGYTF. The CDR3 nucleotides are TGCGCCAGCAGCCCGGAAGGGACAGGGGAAGGCTACACCTTC.